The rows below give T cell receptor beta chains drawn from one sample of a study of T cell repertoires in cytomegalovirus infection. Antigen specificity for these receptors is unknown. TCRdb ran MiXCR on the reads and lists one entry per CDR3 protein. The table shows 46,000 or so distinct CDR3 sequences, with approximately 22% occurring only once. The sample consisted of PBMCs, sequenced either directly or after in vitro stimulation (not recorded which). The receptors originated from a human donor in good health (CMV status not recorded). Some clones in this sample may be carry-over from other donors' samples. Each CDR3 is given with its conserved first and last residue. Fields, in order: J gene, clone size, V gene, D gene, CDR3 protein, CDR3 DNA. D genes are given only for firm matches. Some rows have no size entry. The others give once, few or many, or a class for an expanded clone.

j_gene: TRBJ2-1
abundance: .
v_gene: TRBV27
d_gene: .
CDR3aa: CASRSGPNEQFF
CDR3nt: TGTGCCAGCAGGTCAGGGCCAAATGAGCAGTTCTTC

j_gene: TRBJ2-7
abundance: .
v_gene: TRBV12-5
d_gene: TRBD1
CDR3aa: CASATGEPPYEQYF
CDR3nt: TGTGCTAGTGCCACAGGGGAGCCCCCCTACGAGCAGTACTTC

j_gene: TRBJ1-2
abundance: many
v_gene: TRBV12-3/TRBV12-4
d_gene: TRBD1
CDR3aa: CASQASAGGVYGYTF
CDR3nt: TGTGCCAGCCAGGCTTCGGCAGGGGGTGTCTATGGCTACACCTTC

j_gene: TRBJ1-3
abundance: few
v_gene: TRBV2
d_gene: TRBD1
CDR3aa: CASRRDRGNTIYF
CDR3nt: TGTGCCAGCAGACGGGACAGGGGAAACACCATATATTTT

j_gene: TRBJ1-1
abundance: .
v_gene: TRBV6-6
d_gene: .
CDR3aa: CASSYLRLINEAFF
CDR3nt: TGTGCCAGCAGTTACCTTCGGTTGATCAATGAAGCTTTCTTT

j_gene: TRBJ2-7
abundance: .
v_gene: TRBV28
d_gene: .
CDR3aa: CASSPAYEQYF
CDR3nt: TGTGCCAGCAGCCCGGCCTACGAGCAGTACTTC

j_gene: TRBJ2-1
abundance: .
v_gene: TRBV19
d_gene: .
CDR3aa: CASSLRGPQFF
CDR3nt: TGTGCCAGTAGTTTAAGGGGACCTCAGTTCTTC

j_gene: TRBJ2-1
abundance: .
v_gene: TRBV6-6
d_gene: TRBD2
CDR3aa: CASSTSGERGGWNEQFF
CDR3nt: TGTGCCAGCAGTACCTCCGGGGAGCGGGGGGGCTGGAATGAGCAGTTCTTC

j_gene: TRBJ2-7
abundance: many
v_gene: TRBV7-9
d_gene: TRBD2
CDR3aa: CASSPPTGGEQYF
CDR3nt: TGTGCCAGCAGCCCCCCCACGGGGGGGGAGCAGTACTTC

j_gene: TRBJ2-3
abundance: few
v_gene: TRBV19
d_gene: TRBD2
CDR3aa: CASSTPYSGEDSDTQYF
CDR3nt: TGTGCCAGTAGTACTCCCTATAGCGGGGAAGACTCAGATACGCAGTATTTT

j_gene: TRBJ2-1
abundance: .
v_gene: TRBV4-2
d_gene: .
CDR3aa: CASSQPGSYNEQFF
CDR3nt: TGTGCCAGCAGCCAACCCGGGAGCTACAATGAGCAGTTCTTC

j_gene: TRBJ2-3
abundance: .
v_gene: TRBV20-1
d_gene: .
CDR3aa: CSASWVGTDTQYF
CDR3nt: TGCAGTGCTAGCTGGGTTGGAACAGATACGCAGTATTTT

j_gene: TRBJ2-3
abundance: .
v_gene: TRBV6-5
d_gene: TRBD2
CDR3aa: CAPPPGGGPDTQYF
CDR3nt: TGTGCCCCCCCCCCGGGCGGGGGGCCGGATACGCAGTATTTT

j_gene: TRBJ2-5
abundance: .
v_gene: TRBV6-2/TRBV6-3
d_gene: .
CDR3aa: CASRPPSFSRQDGTQYF
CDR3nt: TGTGCCAGCAGACCCCCATCCTTCTCACGACAAGATGGGACCCAGTACTTC

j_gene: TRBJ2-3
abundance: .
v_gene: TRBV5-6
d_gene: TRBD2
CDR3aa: CASSFGTSGGSSTDTQYF
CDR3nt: TGTGCCAGCAGCTTCGGGACTAGCGGGGGGTCTAGCACAGATACGCAGTATTTT

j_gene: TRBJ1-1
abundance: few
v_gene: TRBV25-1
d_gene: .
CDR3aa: CASSEGGSMNTEAFF
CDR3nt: TGTGCCAGCAGTGAAGGAGGATCCATGAACACTGAAGCTTTCTTT

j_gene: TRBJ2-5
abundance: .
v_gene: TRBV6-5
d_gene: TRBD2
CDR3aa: CASSYVGTSGSSETQYF
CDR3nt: TGTGCCAGCAGTTACGTGGGGACTAGCGGGAGTAGTGAGACCCAGTACTTC

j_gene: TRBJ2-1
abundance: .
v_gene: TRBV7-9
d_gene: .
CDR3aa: CASSRDSHNEQFF
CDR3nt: TGTGCCAGCAGCCGCGACTCCCACAATGAGCAGTTCTTC

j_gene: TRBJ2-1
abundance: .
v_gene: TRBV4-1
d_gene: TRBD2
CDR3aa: CASSQEAGGNNEQFF
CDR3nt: TGCGCCAGCAGCCAAGAAGCGGGAGGAAACAATGAGCAGTTCTTC

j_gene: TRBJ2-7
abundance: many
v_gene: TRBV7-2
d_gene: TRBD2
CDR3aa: CASSPNEPSGFSYEQYF
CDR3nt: TGTGCCAGCAGCCCGAATGAACCTAGCGGGTTTTCCTACGAGCAGTACTTC

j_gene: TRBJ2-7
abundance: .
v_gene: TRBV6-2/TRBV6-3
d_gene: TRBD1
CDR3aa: CASSYTRDRLSEEQYF
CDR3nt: TGTGCCAGCAGTTACACCCGGGACAGACTATCAGAAGAGCAGTACTTC

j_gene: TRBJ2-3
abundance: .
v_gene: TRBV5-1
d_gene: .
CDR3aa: CASSLLLPRADTQYF
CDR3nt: TGCGCCAGCAGCTTGTTACTCCCCAGGGCAGATACGCAGTATTTT

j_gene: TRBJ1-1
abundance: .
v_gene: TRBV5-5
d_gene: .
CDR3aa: CASSLRGALNTEAFF
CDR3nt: TGTGCCAGCAGCTTAAGGGGGGCCCTGAACACTGAAGCTTTCTTT

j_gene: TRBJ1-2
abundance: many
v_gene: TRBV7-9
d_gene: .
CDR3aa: CASTQRGDGYTF
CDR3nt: TGTGCCAGCACCCAACGGGGAGACGGCTACACCTTC

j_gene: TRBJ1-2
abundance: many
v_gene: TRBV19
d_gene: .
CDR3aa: CASSMLTGVLGGYTF
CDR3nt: TGTGCCAGTAGTATGTTGACAGGAGTCCTGGGTGGCTACACCTTC

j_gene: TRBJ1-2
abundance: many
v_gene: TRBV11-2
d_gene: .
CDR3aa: CASSILKPKSGYTF
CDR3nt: TGTGCCAGCAGCATACTCAAGCCCAAGAGCGGCTACACCTTC

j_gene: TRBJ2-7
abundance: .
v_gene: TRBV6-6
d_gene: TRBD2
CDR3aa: CASIMTSGGVGEQYF
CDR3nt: TGTGCCAGCATTATGACATCGGGGGGGGTCGGGGAGCAGTACTTC

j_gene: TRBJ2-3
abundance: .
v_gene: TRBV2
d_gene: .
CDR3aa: CASSENLQGTDTQYF
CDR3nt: TGTGCTAGCAGTGAAAATCTACAAGGCACAGATACGCAGTATTTT

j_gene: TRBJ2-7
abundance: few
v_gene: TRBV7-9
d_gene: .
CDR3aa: CASSLVVGDHEQYF
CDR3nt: TGTGCCAGCAGCTTAGTGGTTGGGGACCACGAGCAGTACTTC

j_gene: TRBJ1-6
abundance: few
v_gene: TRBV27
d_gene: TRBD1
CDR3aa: CASSSRDRWNSPLHF
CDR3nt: TGTGCCAGCAGTTCCCGGGACAGGTGGAATTCACCCCTCCACTTT

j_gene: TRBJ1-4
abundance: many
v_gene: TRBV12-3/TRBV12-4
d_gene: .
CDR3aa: CASGGGRSVNEKLFF
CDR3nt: TGTGCCAGCGGGGGGGGAAGGTCGGTTAATGAAAAACTGTTTTTT

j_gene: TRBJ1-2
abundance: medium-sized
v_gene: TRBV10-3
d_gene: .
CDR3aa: CATREVGPNYGYTF
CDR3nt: TGTGCCACCAGAGAGGTTGGTCCTAACTATGGCTACACCTTC

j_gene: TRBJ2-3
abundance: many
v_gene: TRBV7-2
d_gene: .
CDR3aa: CASSSSVDTQYF
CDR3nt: TGTGCCAGCAGCTCTTCGGTAGATACGCAGTATTTT

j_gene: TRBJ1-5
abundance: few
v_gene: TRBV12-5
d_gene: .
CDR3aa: CASGLSSGNTYSNQPQHF
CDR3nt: TGTGCTAGTGGTTTGTCATCCGGGAACACTTATAGCAATCAGCCCCAGCATTTT

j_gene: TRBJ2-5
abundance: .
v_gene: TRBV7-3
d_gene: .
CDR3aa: CASSPYAGVETQYF
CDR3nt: TGTGCCAGCAGCCCATATGCTGGAGTGGAGACCCAGTACTTC

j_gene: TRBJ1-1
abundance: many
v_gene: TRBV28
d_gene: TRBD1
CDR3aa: CASSPTGVNTEAFF
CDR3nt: TGTGCCAGCAGCCCGACAGGGGTGAACACTGAAGCTTTCTTT

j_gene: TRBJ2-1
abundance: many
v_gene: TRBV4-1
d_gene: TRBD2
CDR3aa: CASSQRALAGQREQFF
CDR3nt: TGCGCCAGCAGCCAACGCGCACTAGCGGGGCAACGGGAGCAGTTCTTC

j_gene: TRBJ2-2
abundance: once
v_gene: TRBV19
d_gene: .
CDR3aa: CASIRSGFPGELFF
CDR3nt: TGTGCCAGTATCCGAAGTGGGTTTCCCGGGGAGCTGTTTTTT